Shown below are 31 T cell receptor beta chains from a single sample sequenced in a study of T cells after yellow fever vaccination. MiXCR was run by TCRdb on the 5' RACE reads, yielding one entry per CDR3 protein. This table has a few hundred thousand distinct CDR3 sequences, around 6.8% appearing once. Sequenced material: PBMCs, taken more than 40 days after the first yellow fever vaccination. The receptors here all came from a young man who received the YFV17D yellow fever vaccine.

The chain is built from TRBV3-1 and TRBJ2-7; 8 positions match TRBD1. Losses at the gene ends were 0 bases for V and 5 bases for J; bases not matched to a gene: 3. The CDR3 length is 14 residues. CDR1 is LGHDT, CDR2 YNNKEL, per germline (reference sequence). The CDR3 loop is CASSQEQGANEQYF. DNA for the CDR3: TGTGCCAGCAGCCAAGAGCAGGGGGCTAACGAGCAGTACTTC.

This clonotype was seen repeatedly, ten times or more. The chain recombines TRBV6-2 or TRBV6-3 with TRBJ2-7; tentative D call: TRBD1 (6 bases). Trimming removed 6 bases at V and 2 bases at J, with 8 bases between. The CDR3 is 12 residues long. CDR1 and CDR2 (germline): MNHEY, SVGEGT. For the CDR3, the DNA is TGTGCCAGCAGGAGGACAGCCTACGAGCAGTACTTC. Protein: CASRRTAYEQYF.

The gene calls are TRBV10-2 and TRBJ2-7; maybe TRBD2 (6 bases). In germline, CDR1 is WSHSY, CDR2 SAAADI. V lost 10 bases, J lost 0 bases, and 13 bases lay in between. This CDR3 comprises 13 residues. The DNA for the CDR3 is TGCGCCACCTGGGGGGAACACTCCTACGAGCAGTACTTC. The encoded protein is CATWGEHSYEQYF.

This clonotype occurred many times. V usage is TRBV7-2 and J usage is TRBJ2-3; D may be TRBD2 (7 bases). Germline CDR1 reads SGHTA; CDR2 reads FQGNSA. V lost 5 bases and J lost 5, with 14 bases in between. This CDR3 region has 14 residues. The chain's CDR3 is CASSTGGAEDTQYF. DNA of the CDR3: TGTGCCAGCAGCACTGGGGGGGCCGAAGATACGCAGTATTTT.

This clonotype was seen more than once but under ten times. The CDR3 DNA reads as TGTGCCAGTTATTCCGGGACAGAAAATTCACCCCTCCACTTT. As protein: CASYSGTENSPLHF. V usage is TRBV6-1 and J usage is TRBJ1-6; 7 bases are a match to TRBD1. V lost 9 bases to trimming and J lost 7 bases; unmatched junction nucleotides: 9. The germline V gene encodes CDR1 MNHNS and CDR2 SASEGT. The CDR3 is 14 amino acids.

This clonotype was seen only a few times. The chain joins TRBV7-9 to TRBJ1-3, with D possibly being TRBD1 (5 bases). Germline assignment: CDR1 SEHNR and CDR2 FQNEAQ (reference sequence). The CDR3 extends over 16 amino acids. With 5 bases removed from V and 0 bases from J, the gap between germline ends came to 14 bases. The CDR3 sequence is CASSVTRQISGNTIYF. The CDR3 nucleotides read TGTGCCAGCAGCGTAACCCGACAGATCTCTGGAAACACCATATATTTT.

CDR3 amino acids: CASSARTGGEQETQYF. Written as DNA, the CDR3 is TGTGCCAGCAGCGCCCGGACAGGGGGGGAGCAAGAGACCCAGTACTTC. The rearrangement links TRBV7-8 to TRBJ2-5; 10 nucleotides match TRBD1. The ends lost 5 bases at V and 2 bases at J; junction bases unmatched: 8. Germline-derived CDR1 and CDR2 are SGHVS and FQNEAQ. The CDR3 is made up of 16 amino acids.

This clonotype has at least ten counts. The CDR3 sequence is CASSATQETQYF. In nucleotides, the CDR3 is TGTGCCAGTAGTGCCACACAAGAGACCCAGTACTTC. This rearrangement joins TRBV19 to TRBJ2-5, with D unresolved. Trimming cost V 5 bases and J 2 bases, with 6 bases left between them. Germline assignment: CDR1 LNHDA and CDR2 SQIVND (reference sequence). The CDR3 contains 12 residues. The complete variable domain, with remaining parts taken from reference TRBV19 and TRBJ2-5, reads DGGITQSPKYLFRKEGQNVTLSCEQNLNHDAMYWYRQDPGQGLRLIYYSQIVNDFQKGDIAEGYSVSREKKESFPLTVTSAQKNPTAFYLCASSATQETQYFGPGTRLLVL.

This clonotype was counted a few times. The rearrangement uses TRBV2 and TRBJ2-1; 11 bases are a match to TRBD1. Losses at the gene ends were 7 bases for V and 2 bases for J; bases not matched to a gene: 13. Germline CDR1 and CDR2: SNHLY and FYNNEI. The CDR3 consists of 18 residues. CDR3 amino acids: CASITPPGTGGTYNEQFF. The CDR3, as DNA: TGTGCCAGCATCACCCCTCCCGGGACAGGGGGAACCTACAATGAGCAGTTCTTC. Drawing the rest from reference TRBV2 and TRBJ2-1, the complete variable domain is EPEVTQTPSHQVTQMGQEVILRCVPISNHLYFYWYRQILGQKVEFLVSFYNNEISEKSEIFDDQFSVERPDGSNFTLKIRSTKLEDSAMYFCASITPPGTGGTYNEQFFGPGTRLTVL.

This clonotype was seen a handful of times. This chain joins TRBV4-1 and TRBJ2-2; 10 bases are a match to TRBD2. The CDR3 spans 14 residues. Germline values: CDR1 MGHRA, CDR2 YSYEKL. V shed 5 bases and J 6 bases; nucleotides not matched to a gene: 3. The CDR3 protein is CASSKSGGAGELFF. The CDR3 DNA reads TGCGCCAGCAGCAAAAGCGGGGGGGCCGGGGAGCTGTTTTTT.

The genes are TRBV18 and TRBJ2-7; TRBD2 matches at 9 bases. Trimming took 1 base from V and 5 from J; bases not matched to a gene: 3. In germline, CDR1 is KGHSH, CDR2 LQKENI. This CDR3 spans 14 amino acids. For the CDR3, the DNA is TGTGCCAGCTCACCACTGGCGGGGGGGGACGAGCAGTACTTC. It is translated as CASSPLAGGDEQYF. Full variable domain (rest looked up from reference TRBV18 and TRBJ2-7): NAGVMQNPRHLVRRRGQEARLRCSPMKGHSHVYWYRQLPEEGLKFMVYLQKENIIDESGMPKERFSAEFPKEGPSILRIQQVVRGDSAAYFCASSPLAGGDEQYFGPGTRLTVT.

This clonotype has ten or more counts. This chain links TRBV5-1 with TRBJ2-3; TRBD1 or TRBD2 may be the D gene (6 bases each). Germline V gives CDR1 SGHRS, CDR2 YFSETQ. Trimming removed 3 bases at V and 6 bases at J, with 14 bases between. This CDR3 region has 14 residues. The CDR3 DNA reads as TGCGCCAGCAGCTCGACAACAGGGAGGGATACGCAGTATTTT. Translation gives CASSSTTGRDTQYF.

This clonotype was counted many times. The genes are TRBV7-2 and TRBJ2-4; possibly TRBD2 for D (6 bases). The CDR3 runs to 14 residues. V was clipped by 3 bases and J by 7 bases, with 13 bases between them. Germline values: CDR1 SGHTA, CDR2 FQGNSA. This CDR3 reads CASSFRTGENIQYF. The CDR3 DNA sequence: TGTGCCAGCAGCTTCAGGACGGGGGAGAACATTCAGTACTTC.

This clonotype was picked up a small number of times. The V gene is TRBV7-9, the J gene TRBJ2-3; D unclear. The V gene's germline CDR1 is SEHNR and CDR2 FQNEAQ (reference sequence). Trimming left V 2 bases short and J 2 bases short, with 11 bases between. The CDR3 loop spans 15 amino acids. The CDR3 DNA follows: TGTGCCAGCAGCTTATTAACGGCTTCCACAGATACGCAGTATTTT. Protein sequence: CASSLLTASTDTQYF.

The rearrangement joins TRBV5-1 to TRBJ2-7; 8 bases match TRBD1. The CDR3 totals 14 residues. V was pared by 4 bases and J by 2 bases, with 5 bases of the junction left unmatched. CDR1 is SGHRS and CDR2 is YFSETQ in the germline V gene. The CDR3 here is CASSGGTGPYEQYF. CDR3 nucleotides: TGCGCCAGCAGCGGCGGGACAGGACCCTACGAGCAGTACTTC.

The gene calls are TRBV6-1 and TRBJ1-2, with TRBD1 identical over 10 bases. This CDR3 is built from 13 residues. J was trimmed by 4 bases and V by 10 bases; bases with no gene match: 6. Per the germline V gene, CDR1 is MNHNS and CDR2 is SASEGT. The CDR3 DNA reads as TGTGCCACGAGACAGGGGGCAACCTATGGCTACACCTTC. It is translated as CATRQGATYGYTF.

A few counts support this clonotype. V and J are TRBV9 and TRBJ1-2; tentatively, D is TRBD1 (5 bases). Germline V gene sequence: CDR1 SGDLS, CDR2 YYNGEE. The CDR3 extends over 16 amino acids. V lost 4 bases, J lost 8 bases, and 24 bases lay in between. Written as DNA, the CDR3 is TGTGCCAGCAGCCGTTCCCTGGAGGGATTAACAGGAGGCTACACCTTC. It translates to CASSRSLEGLTGGYTF. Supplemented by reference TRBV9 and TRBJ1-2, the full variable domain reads DSGVTQTPKHLITATGQRVTLRCSPRSGDLSVYWYQQSLDQGLQFLIQYYNGEERAKGNILERFSAQQFPDLHSELNLSSLELGDSALYFCASSRSLEGLTGGYTFGSGTRLTVV.

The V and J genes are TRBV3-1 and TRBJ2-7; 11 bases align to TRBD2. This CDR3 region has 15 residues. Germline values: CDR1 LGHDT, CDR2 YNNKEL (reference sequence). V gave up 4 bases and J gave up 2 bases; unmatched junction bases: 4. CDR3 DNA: TGTGCCAGCAGCCGAGGGACTAGCGGACCCTACGAGCAGTACTTC. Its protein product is CASSRGTSGPYEQYF.

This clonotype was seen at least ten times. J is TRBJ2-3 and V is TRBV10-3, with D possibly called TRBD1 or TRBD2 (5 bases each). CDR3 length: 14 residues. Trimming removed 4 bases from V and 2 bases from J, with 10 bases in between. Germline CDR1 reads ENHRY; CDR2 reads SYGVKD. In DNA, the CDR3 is TGTGCCATCAGTGCCGAGGGGTACACAGATACGCAGTATTTT. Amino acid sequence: CAISAEGYTDTQYF.

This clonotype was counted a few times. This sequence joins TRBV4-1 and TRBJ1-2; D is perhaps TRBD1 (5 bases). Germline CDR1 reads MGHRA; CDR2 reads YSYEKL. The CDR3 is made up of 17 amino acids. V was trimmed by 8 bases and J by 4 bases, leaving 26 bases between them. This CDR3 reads CASAASVGAVDFYGYTF. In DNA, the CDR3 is TGCGCCAGCGCAGCCTCTGTAGGGGCCGTTGATTTCTATGGCTACACCTTC.

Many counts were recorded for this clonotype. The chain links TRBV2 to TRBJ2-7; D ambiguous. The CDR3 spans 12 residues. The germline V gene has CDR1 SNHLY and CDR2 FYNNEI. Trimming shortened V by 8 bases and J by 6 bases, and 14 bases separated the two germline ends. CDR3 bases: TGTGCCAGCCGGAGCCCTGTGGGCGAGCAGTACTTC. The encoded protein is CASRSPVGEQYF. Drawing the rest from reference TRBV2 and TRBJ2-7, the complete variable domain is EPEVTQTPSHQVTQMGQEVILRCVPISNHLYFYWYRQILGQKVEFLVSFYNNEISEKSEIFDDQFSVERPDGSNFTLKIRSTKLEDSAMYFCASRSPVGEQYFGPGTRLTVT.

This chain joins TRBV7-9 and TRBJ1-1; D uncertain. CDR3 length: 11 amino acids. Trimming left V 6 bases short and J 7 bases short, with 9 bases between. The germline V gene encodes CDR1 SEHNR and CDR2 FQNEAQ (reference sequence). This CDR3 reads CASRPHGEAFF. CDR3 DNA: TGTGCCAGCAGGCCCCACGGTGAAGCTTTCTTT. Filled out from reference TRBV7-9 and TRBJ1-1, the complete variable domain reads DTGVSQNPRHKITKRGQNVTFRCDPISEHNRLYWYRQTLGQGPEFLTYFQNEAQLEKSRLLSDRFSAERPKGSFSTLEIQRTEQGDSAMYLCASRPHGEAFFGQGTRLTVV.

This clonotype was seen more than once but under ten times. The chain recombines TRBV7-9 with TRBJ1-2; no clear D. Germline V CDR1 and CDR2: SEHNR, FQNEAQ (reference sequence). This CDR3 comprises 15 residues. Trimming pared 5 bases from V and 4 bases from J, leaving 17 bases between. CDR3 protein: CASSNMIAPFYGYTF. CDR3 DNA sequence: TGTGCCAGCAGCAACATGATCGCACCGTTCTATGGCTACACCTTC.

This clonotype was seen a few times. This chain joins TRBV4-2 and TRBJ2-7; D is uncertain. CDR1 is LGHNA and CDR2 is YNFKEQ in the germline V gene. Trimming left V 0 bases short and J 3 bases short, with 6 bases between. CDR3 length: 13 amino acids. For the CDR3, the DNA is TGTGCCAGCAGCCAAGATCCTATCTACGAGCAGTACTTC. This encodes CASSQDPIYEQYF.

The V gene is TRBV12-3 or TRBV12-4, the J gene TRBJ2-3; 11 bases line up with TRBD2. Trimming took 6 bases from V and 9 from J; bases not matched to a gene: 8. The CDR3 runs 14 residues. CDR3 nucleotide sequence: TGTGCCAGCAGACTTAGCGGGGGGGCGGACACGCAGTATTTT. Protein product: CASRLSGGADTQYF.

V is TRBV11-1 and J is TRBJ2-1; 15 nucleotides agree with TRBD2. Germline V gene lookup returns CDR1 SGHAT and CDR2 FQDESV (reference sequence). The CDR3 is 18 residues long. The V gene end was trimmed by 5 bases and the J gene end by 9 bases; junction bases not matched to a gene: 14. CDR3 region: CASSVPGTSGGPGSEQFF. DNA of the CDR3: TGTGCCAGCAGCGTGCCCGGGACTAGCGGGGGGCCCGGGAGTGAGCAGTTCTTC. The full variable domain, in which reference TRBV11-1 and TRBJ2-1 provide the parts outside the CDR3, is EAEVAQSPRYKITEKSQAVAFWCDPISGHATLYWYRQILGQGPELLVQFQDESVVDDSQLPKDRFSAERLKGVDSTLKIQPAELGDSAMYLCASSVPGTSGGPGSEQFFGPGTRLTVL.

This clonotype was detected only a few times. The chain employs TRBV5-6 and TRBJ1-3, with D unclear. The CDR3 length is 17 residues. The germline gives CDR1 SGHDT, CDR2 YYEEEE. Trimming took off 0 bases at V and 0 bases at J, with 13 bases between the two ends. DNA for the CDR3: TGTGCCAGCAGCTTGGGGGTAGCTTTAAGCTCTGGAAACACCATATATTTT. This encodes CASSLGVALSSGNTIYF.

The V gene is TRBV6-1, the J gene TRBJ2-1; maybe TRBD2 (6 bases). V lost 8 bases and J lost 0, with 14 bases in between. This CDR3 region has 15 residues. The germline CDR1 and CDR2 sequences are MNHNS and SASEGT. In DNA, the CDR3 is TGTGCCAGCCGCAGAGCGGACTACTCCTACAATGAGCAGTTCTTC. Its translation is CASRRADYSYNEQFF.

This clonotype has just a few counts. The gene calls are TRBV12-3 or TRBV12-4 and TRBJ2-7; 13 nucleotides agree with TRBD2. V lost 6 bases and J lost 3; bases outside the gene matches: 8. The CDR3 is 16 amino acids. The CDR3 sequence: CASSPRTSGGFYEQYV. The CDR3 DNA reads TGTGCCAGCAGCCCACGGACTAGCGGGGGCTTCTACGAGCAGTACGTC.

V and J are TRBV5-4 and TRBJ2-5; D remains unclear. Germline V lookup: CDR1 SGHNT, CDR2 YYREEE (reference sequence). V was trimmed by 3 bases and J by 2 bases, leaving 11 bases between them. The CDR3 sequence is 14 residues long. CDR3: CASSYGYPQETQYF. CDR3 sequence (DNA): TGTGCCAGCAGCTACGGCTACCCTCAAGAGACCCAGTACTTC.

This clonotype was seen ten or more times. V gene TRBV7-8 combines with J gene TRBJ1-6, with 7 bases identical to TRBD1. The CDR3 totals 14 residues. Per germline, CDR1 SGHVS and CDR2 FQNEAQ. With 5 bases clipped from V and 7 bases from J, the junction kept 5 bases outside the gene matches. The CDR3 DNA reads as TGTGCCAGCAGCCCGGACAGGATCAATTCACCCCTCCACTTT. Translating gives CASSPDRINSPLHF.